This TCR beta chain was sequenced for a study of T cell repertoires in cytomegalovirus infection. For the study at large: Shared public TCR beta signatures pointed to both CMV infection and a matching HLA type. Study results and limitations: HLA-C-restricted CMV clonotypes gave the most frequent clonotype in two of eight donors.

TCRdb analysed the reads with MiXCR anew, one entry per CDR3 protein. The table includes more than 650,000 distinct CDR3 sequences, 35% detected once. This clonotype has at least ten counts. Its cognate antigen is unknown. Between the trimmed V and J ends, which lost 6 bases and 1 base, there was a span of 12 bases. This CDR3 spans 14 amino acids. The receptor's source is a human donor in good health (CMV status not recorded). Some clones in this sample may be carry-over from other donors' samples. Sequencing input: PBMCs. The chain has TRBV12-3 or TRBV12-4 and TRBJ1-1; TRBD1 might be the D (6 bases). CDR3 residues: CASSLQGQNTEAFF. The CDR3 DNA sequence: TGTGCCAGCAGCCTACAGGGTCAGAACACTGAAGCTTTCTTT.